One and the same sample provided the 28 T cell receptor beta chains below, sequenced in a study of shared clonotypes between healthy human individuals. Using immunoSEQ multiplex PCR, the repertoire was profiled, and TCRdb retains in-frame clones only, with some absent. The data show about 710,000 clones, with about 80% seen just once and around 2% held by the top ten. The sample was memory CD4+ T cells sorted from blood. Subset defined: CD45RA-negative fraction. These receptors all come from a woman in her twenties or thirties in good health.

Here the CDR3 reads CASSRQQGFYNQPQHF. As DNA, the CDR3 is TGTGCCAGCAGCCGGCAACAGGGGTTTTACAATCAGCCCCAGCATTTT. The chain uses TRBV5-8 and TRBJ1-5, with TRBD1 matching 7 bases. This CDR3 comprises 16 residues. Trimming cost V 4 bases and J 3 bases; bases outside gene matches: 10. Germline CDR1 reads SGHTS; CDR2 reads YDEGEE. Variable domain in full (rest from reference TRBV5-8 and TRBJ1-5): EAGVTQSPTHLIKTRGQQATLRCSPISGHTSVYWYQQALGLGLQFLLWYDEGEERNRGNFPPRFSGRQFPNYSSELNVNALELEDSALYLCASSRQQGFYNQPQHFGDGTRLSIL.

The chain joins TRBV5-1 to TRBJ2-7, with TRBD2 identical over 11 bases. J was trimmed by 4 bases and V by 4 bases; bases with no gene match: 7. Looked up from germline, CDR1 is SGHRS and CDR2 is YFSETQ. The CDR3 extends over 15 amino acids. CDR3 protein: CASSEGLAGIYEQYF. CDR3 DNA: TGCGCCAGCAGCGAAGGACTAGCGGGTATATACGAGCAGTACTTC.

This chain connects TRBV27 to TRBJ1-5, with D tentatively TRBD1 (5 bases). Looked up from germline, CDR1 is MNHEY and CDR2 is SMNVEV (reference sequence). This CDR3 contains 14 residues. The germline V and J ends were trimmed by 3 bases and 4 bases, with 10 bases remaining between them. The CDR3 sequence is CASSFSGANQPQHF. The CDR3 nucleotides read TGTGCCAGCAGTTTTTCCGGGGCTAATCAGCCCCAGCATTTT.

CDR3 DNA sequence: TGTGCCAGCAGCTTGGGAGGTCTAGCGACCGGCTCCTACAATGAGCAGTTCTTC. Amino acid sequence: CASSLGGLATGSYNEQFF. The chain carries TRBV5-8 and TRBJ2-1; weak D call: TRBD2 (6 bases). The germline V gene has CDR1 SGHTS and CDR2 YDEGEE. The CDR3 length is 18 residues. V was pared by 0 bases and J by 0 bases, with 16 bases between.

This clone was seen once. The rearrangement links TRBV28 to TRBJ2-7, with 10 nucleotides matching TRBD2. In germline, CDR1 is MDHEN, CDR2 SYDVKM. V lost 6 bases and J lost 0; bases outside the gene matches: 5. This CDR3 contains 15 residues. Here the CDR3 DNA reads TGTGCCAGCAGGGAGCGGGAGGGCTTCTCCTACGAGCAGTACTTC. This translates into CASREREGFSYEQYF.

CDR3 bases: TGTGCCAGCAGCGCGGGACAGGACTATGGCTACACCTTC. It yields the protein CASSAGQDYGYTF. The rearrangement uses TRBV9 and TRBJ1-2; TRBD1 aligns across 8 bases. There are 13 residues in the CDR3. The J segment lost 3 bases and the V segment lost 3 bases, leaving 1 base of the junction unmatched. Germline lookup yields CDR1 SGDLS and CDR2 YYNGEE.

In this sample, this clone turned up a few times. V and J are TRBV29-1 and TRBJ2-2, with TRBD1 as a possible D gene (5 bases). The germline CDR1 and CDR2 sequences are SQVTM and ANQGSEA. V was cut by 7 bases and J by 5 bases, with 20 bases left in between. This CDR3 is built from 15 residues. In DNA, the CDR3 is TGCAGCGCCGCAGGCCAGGGTGGTTTTACCGGGGAGCTGTTTTTT. Protein: CSAAGQGGFTGELFF.

In nucleotides, the CDR3 is TGTGCCACCAGCAGAGCAGGGGTAGCGAGGTACAATGAGCAGTTCTTC. Its translation: CATSRAGVARYNEQFF. This chain connects TRBV15 to TRBJ2-1, with D possibly matching TRBD1 (6 bases). The CDR3 totals 16 residues. The V gene lost 1 base and the J gene lost 4 bases, with 14 bases spanning the gap. Germline values: CDR1 LNHNV, CDR2 YYDKDF (reference sequence).

The sample holds a few counts of this clone. This chain connects TRBV7-9 to TRBJ1-3; D is unresolved. The CDR3 loop spans 12 amino acids. V lost 5 bases and J lost 4, with 6 bases in between. Germline-derived CDR1 and CDR2 are SEHNR and FQNEAQ (reference sequence). The CDR3 DNA follows: TGTGCCAGCAGCCCCCAGGGAAACACCATATATTTT. It yields the protein CASSPQGNTIYF. Using reference TRBV7-9 and TRBJ1-3 for the parts outside the CDR3, the full variable domain is DTGVSQNPRHKITKRGQNVTFRCDPISEHNRLYWYRQTLGQGPEFLTYFQNEAQLEKSRLLSDRFSAERPKGSFSTLEIQRTEQGDSAMYLCASSPQGNTIYFGEGSWLTVV.

This clone has just a few counts. V is TRBV28 and J is TRBJ2-7; 8 nucleotides agree with TRBD2. Germline V gene sequence: CDR1 MDHEN, CDR2 SYDVKM. The CDR3 length is 14 residues. Trimming at V came to 8 bases and at J to 0 bases, leaving 6 bases not matched to a gene. CDR3 sequence reads: CASLRGGASYEQYF. The CDR3 bases are TGTGCCAGCCTCCGGGGGGGCGCCTCCTACGAGCAGTACTTC.

The chain uses TRBV27 and TRBJ2-1; 7 nucleotides match TRBD2. CDR3 length equals 15 residues. The germline gives CDR1 MNHEY, CDR2 SMNVEV (reference sequence). With V trimmed by 5 bases and J by 7 bases, 11 bases remained unmatched. The CDR3 loop is CASSPRSSGGNEQFF. The CDR3 DNA reads TGTGCCAGCAGTCCCCGGTCTAGCGGAGGGAATGAGCAGTTCTTC.

This rearrangement joins TRBV2 to TRBJ2-5, with D unclear. From germline, CDR1 is SNHLY and CDR2 FYNNEI. The germline V and J ends were trimmed by 3 bases and 5 bases, with 10 bases remaining between them. This CDR3 is 13 amino acids long. DNA for the CDR3: TGTGCCAGCAGTGAGCCGGTCGGGGAGACCCAGTACTTC. Its protein is CASSEPVGETQYF.

This clone was counted only a few times. The chain has TRBV4-2 and TRBJ2-3, with D possibly being TRBD2 (6 bases). V gave up 4 bases and J gave up 5 bases, with 22 bases separating them. CDR3 size: 17 residues. Looked up from germline, CDR1 is LGHNA and CDR2 is YNFKEQ. CDR3 nucleotides: TGTGCCAGCAGCCCAAAAGCCAAAACCGACGGGGGAGATACGCAGTATTTT. This encodes CASSPKAKTDGGDTQYF.

This clone was recorded many times. The gene calls are TRBV25-1 and TRBJ1-1, with a weak D call TRBD1 (6 bases). The CDR3 is made up of 12 amino acids. Trimming left V 8 bases short and J 5 bases short, with 12 bases between. Germline CDR1 and CDR2: MGHDK and SYGVNS. CDR3 in DNA: TGTGCCAGCTCTGGGGGCTGGACTGAAGCTTTCTTT. Protein product: CASSGGWTEAFF.

The chain has TRBV29-1 and TRBJ2-5; D is possibly TRBD1 (5 bases). Germline V CDR1 and CDR2: SQVTM, ANQGSEA. V dropped 4 bases and J dropped 2 bases, with 14 bases sitting between them. The CDR3 is 14 amino acids. The CDR3 DNA is TGCAGCGTTGTTACTATGACAGAACAAGAGACCCAGTACTTC. It yields the protein CSVVTMTEQETQYF.

V and J are TRBV2 and TRBJ1-5; TRBD1 matches 7 bases. The CDR3 is made up of 14 amino acids. J lost 7 bases, V lost 4 bases, and 7 bases had no gene match. Looked up from germline, CDR1 is SNHLY and CDR2 is FYNNEI. In nucleotides, the CDR3 is TGTGCCAGCAGTGGACAGGGCCTTCGCCAGCCCCAGCATTTT. Translating it yields CASSGQGLRQPQHF.

The J gene is TRBJ2-5, the V gene TRBV29-1, with unresolved D. Trimming took off 7 bases at V and 5 bases at J, with 8 bases between the two ends. Germline assignment: CDR1 SQVTM and CDR2 ANQGSEA. The CDR3 spans 10 residues. The CDR3 protein is CSALGETQYF. The DNA of the CDR3 is TGCAGCGCTCTTGGGGAGACCCAGTACTTC.

The CDR3 reads CASSQVITEEAFF. The CDR3 nucleotides are TGCGCCAGCAGCCAAGTAATCACAGAAGAAGCTTTCTTT. The chain carries TRBV4-1 and TRBJ1-1; no clear D gene. This CDR3 comprises 13 residues. V lost 1 base and J 8 bases, leaving 11 bases between the germline ends. CDR1 is MGHRA and CDR2 is YSYEKL in the germline V gene.

The chain combines TRBV10-3 with TRBJ1-2; tentatively, D is TRBD1 (5 bases). The CDR3 spans 15 residues. The germline CDR1 and CDR2 sequences are ENHRY and SYGVKD. Trimming took 6 bases from V and 7 from J, leaving 21 bases between them. The CDR3, as DNA: TGTGCCATCAGAACCTGGGGGGAGACAGACTCTGGCTACACCTTC. Protein product: CAIRTWGETDSGYTF.

V is TRBV11-2 and J is TRBJ1-1; TRBD1 might be the D (5 bases). With 6 bases removed from V and 7 bases from J, the gap between germline ends came to 18 bases. The CDR3 covers 14 residues. Germline V gene sequence: CDR1 SGHAT, CDR2 FQNNGV. The CDR3 DNA is TGTGCCAGCAGGTATTCAGGGTTCCGTAGTGAAGCTTTCTTT. This codes for CASRYSGFRSEAFF.

This clone was detected a few times. The chain is built from TRBV6-1 and TRBJ1-5; D call uncertain. The V gene's germline CDR1 is MNHNS and CDR2 SASEGT. V lost 3 bases to trimming and J lost 0 bases, with 6 bases between them. The length of the CDR3 is 14 residues. Written as DNA, the CDR3 is TGTGCCAGCAGTGAGGCGTATAGCAATCAGCCCCAGCATTTT. Its translation is CASSEAYSNQPQHF.

About this clone itself: This likely came from a read error, as a far larger clone is one base away. Other DNA sequences in the sample encode the same CDR3. The J gene is TRBJ2-7, the V gene TRBV7-9; D gene ambiguous. Germline V gene sequence: CDR1 SEHNR, CDR2 FQNEAQ (reference sequence). Trimming shortened V by 4 bases and J by 4 bases, and 8 bases separated the two germline ends. There are 12 residues in the CDR3. The CDR3, as DNA: TGTGCCAGCAGCTCGACCGGGTACGAGCAGTACTTC. Translated, it gives CASSSTGYEQYF.

This clone was picked up one time. The chain employs TRBV5-1 and TRBJ2-7; D is ambiguous. The CDR3 has 14 amino acids. Germline V gene lookup returns CDR1 SGHRS and CDR2 YFSETQ. The V and J ends lost 3 bases and 2 bases respectively, with 12 bases between them. In DNA, the CDR3 is TGCGCCAGCAGCTCCTCGGGCGAGACCTACGAGCAGTACTTC. Amino acid sequence: CASSSSGETYEQYF.

This sequence joins TRBV7-9 and TRBJ2-5; 10 nucleotides line up with TRBD1. The trim removed 2 bases at V and 3 bases at J, leaving 9 bases unmatched. This CDR3 is 17 amino acids long. In germline, CDR1 is SEHNR, CDR2 FQNEAQ (reference sequence). For the CDR3, the DNA is TGTGCCAGCAGCTTATGGGGGACAGGGGAAAAAAAAGAGACCCAGTACTTC. This translates into CASSLWGTGEKKETQYF.

This clone has just a few counts. This chain links TRBV6-5 with TRBJ1-1; TRBD1 matches at 10 bases. The CDR3 spans 16 residues. From germline, CDR1 is MNHEY and CDR2 SVGAGI. The V gene end was trimmed by 2 bases and the J gene end by 5 bases; junction bases not matched to a gene: 8. The CDR3 DNA reads as TGTGCCAGCAGTTACACCAGGACAGGGGGTAGGACTGAAGCTTTCTTT. It is translated as CASSYTRTGGRTEAFF.

The rearrangement uses TRBV5-1 and TRBJ2-5, with 8 bases lining up with TRBD2. With V trimmed by 0 bases and J by 5 bases, 9 bases remained unmatched. Germline CDR1 is SGHRS and CDR2 is YFSETQ. The CDR3 has 16 amino acids. CDR3 nucleotide sequence: TGCGCCAGCAGCTTGGATCGAGCGGGAGTAGCCGAGACCCAGTACTTC. Its translation: CASSLDRAGVAETQYF.

The chain recombines TRBV19 with TRBJ1-3; D gene uncertain. The germline V gene has CDR1 LNHDA and CDR2 SQIVND (reference sequence). This CDR3 spans 14 amino acids. Trimming removed 4 bases from V and 1 base from J, with 8 bases in between. The CDR3 DNA is TGTGCCAGTAGTAACCCCAGTTCTGGAAACACCATATATTTT. Its protein is CASSNPSSGNTIYF.

The genes are TRBV6-6 and TRBJ2-1; D is uncertain. The CDR3 consists of 11 residues. V was clipped by 4 bases and J by 7 bases, with 5 bases between them. The germline V gene has CDR1 MNHNY and CDR2 SVGAGI (reference sequence). The CDR3 is CASSFRNEQFF. CDR3 DNA sequence: TGTGCCAGCAGTTTCAGAAATGAGCAGTTCTTC.